The 27 T cell receptor beta chains in this list originate from one sample, sequenced in a study of blood T cell repertoires in COVID-19. The repertoire was sequenced with immunoSEQ multiplex PCR; TCRdb's copy has only in-frame clones and lacks some. The sample has roughly 74,000 clones, about 88% seen once. The sequenced sample consisted of peripheral blood. The receptors come from a man in his 70s with active or convalescent COVID-19.

The chain couples TRBV6-4 to TRBJ2-3, with 9 bases lining up with TRBD2. This CDR3 has 17 amino acids. The junction had 11 bases not matched to a gene; V was cut back by 2 bases and J by 5 bases. CDR1 is MRHNA and CDR2 is SNTAGT in the germline V gene. CDR3 DNA: TGTGCCAGCAGTGACCCTCGTATAGCGGGAGCGGAAGATACGCAGTATTTT. Translating gives CASSDPRIAGAEDTQYF.

The CDR3 DNA sequence: TGTGCCAGCAGCAAACTCCTGACGGGGGGCAGGAATGAGCAGTTCTTC. Its protein is CASSKLLTGGRNEQFF. The chain uses TRBV21-1 and TRBJ2-1; the table assigns TRBD2, which was not confirmed against the DNA. TRBV21-1 corresponds to a pseudogene. The CDR3 is 16 amino acids.

The CDR3 nucleotides are TGTGCCAGCAGAGCCCCGGGGGACACCGGGGAGCTGTTTTTT. This translates into CASRAPGDTGELFF. The chain recombines TRBV6-6 with TRBJ2-2; the D gene is possibly TRBD2 (6 bases). The CDR3 extends over 14 amino acids. The V gene lost 6 bases and the J gene lost 3 bases, with 11 bases spanning the gap. Germline CDR1 reads MNHNY; CDR2 reads SVGAGI (reference sequence).

V usage is TRBV27 and J usage is TRBJ2-7; TRBD1 matches 7 bases. Germline trimming cut 6 bases from V and 4 bases from J; bases unmatched to any gene: 15. There are 16 residues in the CDR3. Germline values: CDR1 MNHEY, CDR2 SMNVEV (reference sequence). This chain's CDR3 is CASRYPPTGLVYEQYF. As DNA, the CDR3 is TGTGCCAGCAGATATCCACCGACAGGGTTGGTGTACGAGCAGTACTTC.

The J gene is TRBJ1-5, the V gene TRBV6-6; 12 bases are shared with TRBD1. V shed 4 bases, J shed 7 bases, and the junction held 5 bases outside the gene matches. CDR1 is MNHNY, CDR2 SVGAGI, per germline (reference sequence). The CDR3 length is 15 residues. CDR3 sequence reads: CASSSGTGGYQPQHF. Written as DNA, the CDR3 is TGTGCCAGCAGTTCCGGGACAGGGGGCTACCAGCCCCAGCATTTT.

This clone turned up a few times. This sequence joins TRBV20-1 and TRBJ2-7; the D is unclear. Trimming removed 3 bases from V and 3 bases from J, with 6 bases in between. Looked up from germline, CDR1 is DFQATT and CDR2 is SNEGSKA (reference sequence). The CDR3 is made up of 11 amino acids. The CDR3 coding sequence is TGCAGTGCTAGCAGTGGCTACGAGCAGTACTTC. This encodes CSASSGYEQYF.

This chain uses TRBV21-1 with TRBJ1-6; no DNA check was done on the table's D call, TRBD1. TRBV21-1 is noted as a pseudogene. The CDR3 is 20 amino acids. The CDR3 reads CASCQAPRWNTLAGNSPLHF. In nucleotides, the CDR3 is TGTGCCAGCTGCCAGGCCCCCCGGTGGAATACCCTGGCCGGTAATTCACCCCTCCACTTT.

The V gene is TRBV9, the J gene TRBJ1-1; maybe TRBD1 (6 bases). The length of the CDR3 is 15 residues. CDR1 is SGDLS, CDR2 YYNGEE, per germline. Trimming pared 0 bases from V and 2 bases from J, leaving 11 bases between. CDR3 region: CASSVVKGTNTEAFF. The CDR3 DNA is TGTGCCAGCAGCGTAGTCAAGGGGACAAACACTGAAGCTTTCTTT.

J is TRBJ2-5 and V is TRBV5-1; D might be TRBD1 (5 bases). The length of the CDR3 is 12 residues. Between the trimmed V and J ends, which lost 5 bases and 5 bases, there was a span of 10 bases. CDR1 SGHRS and CDR2 YFSETQ come from the germline V gene. The CDR3 DNA reads as TGCGCCAGCAGTCCAGGGTTGGAGACCCAGTACTTC. Amino acid sequence: CASSPGLETQYF.

The sample holds one count of this clone. V and J are TRBV25-1 and TRBJ2-1; 8 bases are a match to TRBD1. The CDR3 is 15 amino acids. Germline CDR1 is MGHDK and CDR2 is SYGVNS. Losses at the gene ends were 3 bases for V and 7 bases for J; bases not matched to a gene: 8. DNA for the CDR3: TGTGCCAGCAGTGAGAGTCAGGGGGCGTGGAATGAGCAGTTCTTC. This encodes CASSESQGAWNEQFF.

This chain connects TRBV18 to TRBJ2-7; 13 bases are a match to TRBD2. J lost 3 bases, V lost 4 bases, and 9 bases had no gene match. This CDR3 is 17 amino acids long. Per germline, CDR1 KGHSH and CDR2 LQKENI. CDR3 in DNA: TGTGCCAGCTCACGTTCCGGGACTAGCGGGATGGGCTACGAGCAGTACTTC. Translating it yields CASSRSGTSGMGYEQYF. The full variable domain, its missing parts supplied by reference TRBV18 and TRBJ2-7, is NAGVMQNPRHLVRRRGQEARLRCSPMKGHSHVYWYRQLPEEGLKFMVYLQKENIIDESGMPKERFSAEFPKEGPSILRIQQVVRGDSAAYFCASSRSGTSGMGYEQYFGPGTRLTVT.

The chain has TRBV7-8 and TRBJ2-1; TRBD2 matches at 8 bases. Looked up from germline, CDR1 is SGHVS and CDR2 is FQNEAQ. V gave up 1 base and J gave up 8 bases; unmatched junction bases: 10. This CDR3 has 16 residues. CDR3 in amino acids: CASSLVRTSRGDEQFF. The DNA of the CDR3 is TGTGCCAGCAGCTTAGTTCGGACTAGCCGTGGGGATGAGCAGTTCTTC.

The rearrangement links TRBV5-1 to TRBJ1-3, with TRBD1 matching 7 bases. The CDR3 consists of 16 residues. Unmatched junction bases numbered 9, after V lost 2 bases and J lost 4 bases. Germline CDR1 is SGHRS and CDR2 is YFSETQ. CDR3 nucleotide sequence: TGCGCCAGCAGCTTAACAGGGGATCTTTGGGGAAACACCATATATTTT. It translates to CASSLTGDLWGNTIYF. Based on the CDR3 plus reference TRBV5-1 and TRBJ1-3, the full variable domain is KAGVTQTPRYLIKTRGQQVTLSCSPISGHRSVSWYQQTPGQGLQFLFEYFSETQRNKGNFPGRFSGRQFSNSRSEMNVSTLELGDSALYLCASSLTGDLWGNTIYFGEGSWLTVV.

This clone came up once. The rearrangement links TRBV3-1 (or the pseudogene TRBV3-2) to TRBJ2-1; TRBD2 matches 9 bases. CDR1 is LGHDT, CDR2 YNNKEL, per germline (reference sequence). The CDR3 length is 12 residues. Trimming at V came to 8 bases and at J to 9 bases, leaving 5 bases not matched to a gene. CDR3 sequence: CASGREGREQFF. CDR3 sequence (DNA): TGTGCCAGCGGGCGGGAGGGCCGTGAGCAGTTCTTC.

The chain joins TRBV19 to TRBJ1-2; D ambiguous. The CDR3 loop spans 18 amino acids. V dropped 0 bases and J dropped 0 bases, with 17 bases sitting between them. Germline-derived CDR1 and CDR2 are LNHDA and SQIVND (reference sequence). In DNA form, the CDR3 reads TGTGCCAGTAGTATAGACCGGGAACTCAACCCTCCTAACTATGGCTACACCTTC. Its translation: CASSIDRELNPPNYGYTF.

The chain combines TRBV4-2 with TRBJ2-5, with 10 nucleotides matching TRBD2. Germline V gene sequence: CDR1 LGHNA, CDR2 YNFKEQ. Unmatched junction bases numbered 20, after V lost 4 bases and J lost 9 bases. The CDR3 has 18 residues. The chain's CDR3 is CASSPWGSGGTRYIAQYF. DNA of the CDR3: TGTGCCAGCAGCCCCTGGGGTAGCGGGGGGACCCGATATATCGCCCAGTACTTC.

V is TRBV28 and J is TRBJ2-2; 8 nucleotides agree with TRBD1. V gave up 4 bases and J gave up 5 bases; unmatched junction bases: 21. The V gene's germline CDR1 is MDHEN and CDR2 SYDVKM. The CDR3 has 20 amino acids. DNA of the CDR3: TGTGCCAGCAGTTCCGTACAGTGGACAGGGCGATACAGGCAGACCGGGGAGCTGTTTTTT. As protein: CASSSVQWTGRYRQTGELFF.

This chain uses TRBV9 with TRBJ1-3; D gene uncertain. There are 16 residues in the CDR3. V lost 2 bases and J 0 bases, leaving 12 bases between the germline ends. The germline V gene encodes CDR1 SGDLS and CDR2 YYNGEE. The CDR3 DNA sequence: TGTGCCAGCAGCGTCGGGCACGAGGGCTCTGGAAACACCATATATTTT. This gives the protein CASSVGHEGSGNTIYF.

The chain recombines TRBV28 with TRBJ2-3; the match to TRBD2 covers 7 bases. CDR1 and CDR2 (germline): MDHEN, SYDVKM. This CDR3 comprises 16 residues. J was trimmed by 8 bases and V by 6 bases; bases with no gene match: 17. The CDR3 DNA sequence: TGTGCCAGCAGCTACCGACCGGGACTAAACTTGCCTACGCAGTATTTT. As protein: CASSYRPGLNLPTQYF.

The genes are TRBV10-3 and TRBJ1-2; possible D gene TRBD1, 5 bases. CDR3 length equals 11 residues. Germline V gives CDR1 ENHRY, CDR2 SYGVKD. The V end lost 11 bases, the J end lost 8 bases, and 15 bases lay between the germline ends. In DNA, the CDR3 is TGTGCCGCCGGGAGGGGAGAGGGCTACACCTTC. It is translated as CAAGRGEGYTF.

The gene calls are TRBV18 and TRBJ1-5; no clear D. This CDR3 comprises 13 residues. V was pared by 3 bases and J by 4 bases, with 7 bases between. Germline V CDR1 and CDR2: KGHSH, LQKENI. The CDR3 DNA reads TGTGCCAGCTCACCCGGGATTAATCAGCCCCAGCATTTT. It is translated as CASSPGINQPQHF.

V usage is TRBV19 and J usage is TRBJ2-7; weak D call: TRBD2 (6 bases). Germline V lookup: CDR1 LNHDA, CDR2 SQIVND (reference sequence). V lost 8 bases, J lost 0 bases, and 14 bases lay in between. The CDR3 covers 14 residues. CDR3 coding DNA: TGTGCCAGTTCGGGGGACGGCGGCTCCTACGAGCAGTACTTC. This gives the protein CASSGDGGSYEQYF.

The V and J genes are TRBV3-1 (or the pseudogene TRBV3-2) and TRBJ2-7; tentatively, D is TRBD2 (6 bases). Germline CDR1 is LGHDT and CDR2 is YNNKEL (reference sequence). Trimming pared 4 bases from V and 7 bases from J, leaving 23 bases between. The CDR3 length is 16 residues. This chain's CDR3 is CASSLYRDSAQWEQYF. CDR3 nucleotides: TGTGCCAGCAGCCTTTACCGGGACTCCGCACAATGGGAGCAGTACTTC.

The V gene is TRBV29-1, the J gene TRBJ2-2, with 7 bases aligning to TRBD2. V was pared by 3 bases and J by 4 bases, with 5 bases of the junction left unmatched. The CDR3 contains 14 residues. CDR1 is SQVTM, CDR2 ANQGSEA, per germline. The CDR3 DNA reads as TGCAGCGTTGAGCGGTGGGGGGGCACCGGGGAGCTGTTTTTT. Translating it yields CSVERWGGTGELFF.

The J gene is TRBJ1-4, the V gene TRBV28, with D possibly being TRBD1 (6 bases). The CDR3 has 14 amino acids. The V end lost 5 bases, the J end lost 4 bases, and 11 bases lay between the germline ends. The germline gives CDR1 MDHEN, CDR2 SYDVKM. The CDR3 spells CASSKQGYNEKLFF. DNA for the CDR3: TGTGCCAGCAGTAAACAGGGATATAATGAAAAACTGTTTTTT.

The chain has TRBV9 and TRBJ2-1; no definite D call. The CDR3 sequence is 14 residues long. V lost 4 bases to trimming and J lost 15 bases, with 23 bases between them. In germline, CDR1 is SGDLS, CDR2 YYNGEE. The CDR3 coding sequence is TGTGCCAGCAGCCCTTACACACAGCCAACATCGTCGTTCTTC. It yields the protein CASSPYTQPTSSFF.

The chain uses TRBV27 and TRBJ2-3; D perhaps matches TRBD2 (5 bases). Trimming removed 1 base at V and 4 bases at J, with 6 bases between. CDR1 is MNHEY and CDR2 is SMNVEV in the germline V gene (reference sequence). This CDR3 is built from 13 residues. Here the CDR3 DNA reads TGTGCCAGCAGTTTATTTAGCGCAGATACGCAGTATTTT. Residues: CASSLFSADTQYF.